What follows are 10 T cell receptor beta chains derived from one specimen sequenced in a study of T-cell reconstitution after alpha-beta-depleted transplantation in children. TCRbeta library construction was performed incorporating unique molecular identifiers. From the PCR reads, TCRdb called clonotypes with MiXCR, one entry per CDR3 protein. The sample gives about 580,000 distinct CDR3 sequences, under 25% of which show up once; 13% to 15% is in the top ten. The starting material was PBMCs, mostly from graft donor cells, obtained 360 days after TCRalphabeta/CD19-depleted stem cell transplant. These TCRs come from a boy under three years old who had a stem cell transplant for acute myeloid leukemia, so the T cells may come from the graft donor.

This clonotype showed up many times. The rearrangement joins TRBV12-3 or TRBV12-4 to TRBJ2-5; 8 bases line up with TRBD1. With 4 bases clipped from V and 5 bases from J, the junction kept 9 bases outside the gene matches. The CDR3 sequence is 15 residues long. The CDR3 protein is CASSSGQGGKETQYF. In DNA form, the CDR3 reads TGTGCCAGCAGTTCCGGACAGGGTGGGAAGGAGACCCAGTACTTC.

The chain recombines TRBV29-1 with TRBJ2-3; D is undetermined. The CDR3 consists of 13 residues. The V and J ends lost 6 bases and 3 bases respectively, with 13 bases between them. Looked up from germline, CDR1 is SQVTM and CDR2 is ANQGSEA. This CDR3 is CSVGSLWTDTQYF. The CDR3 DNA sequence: TGCAGCGTCGGCTCCCTATGGACAGATACGCAGTATTTT.

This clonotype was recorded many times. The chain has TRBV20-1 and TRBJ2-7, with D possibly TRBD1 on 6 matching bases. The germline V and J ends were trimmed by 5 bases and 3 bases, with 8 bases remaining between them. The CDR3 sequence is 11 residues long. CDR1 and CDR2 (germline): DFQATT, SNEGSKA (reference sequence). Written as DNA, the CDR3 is TGCAGTGCTCTGGACAGCTACGAGCAGTACGTC. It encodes CSALDSYEQYV.

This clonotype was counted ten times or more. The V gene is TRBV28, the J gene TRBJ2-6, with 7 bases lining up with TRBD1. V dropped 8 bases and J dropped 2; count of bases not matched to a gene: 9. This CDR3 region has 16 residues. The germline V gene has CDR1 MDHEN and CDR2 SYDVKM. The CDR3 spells CASGPGQLTGANVLTF. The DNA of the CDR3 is TGTGCCAGCGGTCCGGGACAGCTTACTGGGGCCAACGTCCTGACTTTC.

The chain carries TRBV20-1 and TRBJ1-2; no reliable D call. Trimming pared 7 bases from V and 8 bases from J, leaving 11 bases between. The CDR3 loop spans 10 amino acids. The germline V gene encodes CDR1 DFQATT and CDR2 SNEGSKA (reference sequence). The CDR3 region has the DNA TGCAGTGTAAAGGGCAGCGGCTACACCTTC. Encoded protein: CSVKGSGYTF.

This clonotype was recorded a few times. The CDR3 here is CSVTLLSYEQYF. The CDR3 DNA sequence: TGCAGTGTAACGCTGCTCTCCTACGAGCAGTACTTC. The rearrangement links TRBV20-1 to TRBJ2-7; no definite D call. The CDR3 contains 12 residues. Trimming left V 7 bases short and J 0 bases short, with 10 bases between. Per germline, CDR1 DFQATT and CDR2 SNEGSKA (reference sequence).

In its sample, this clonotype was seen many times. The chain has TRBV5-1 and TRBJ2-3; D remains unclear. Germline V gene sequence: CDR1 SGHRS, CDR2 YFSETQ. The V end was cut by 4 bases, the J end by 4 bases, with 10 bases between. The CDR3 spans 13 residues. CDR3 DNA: TGCGCCAGCAGCGACCTCTGGTCAGATACGCAGTATTTT. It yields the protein CASSDLWSDTQYF.

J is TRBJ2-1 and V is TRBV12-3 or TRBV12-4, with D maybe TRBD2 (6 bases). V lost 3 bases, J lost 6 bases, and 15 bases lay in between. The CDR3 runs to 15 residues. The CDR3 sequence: CASSLGGGPVNEQFF. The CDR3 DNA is TGTGCCAGCAGTTTGGGAGGAGGGCCGGTCAATGAGCAGTTCTTC.

The CDR3 nucleotides are TGTGCCACCAGCAGAGTATTCGGGGAGACCCAGTACTTC. Translation: CATSRVFGETQYF. The chain combines TRBV15 with TRBJ2-5, with unresolved D. The CDR3 totals 13 residues. CDR1 and CDR2 from the germline V gene are LNHNV and YYDKDF (reference sequence). Trimming removed 1 base from V and 5 bases from J, with 8 bases in between. Variable domain in full (rest from reference TRBV15 and TRBJ2-5): DAMVIQNPRYQVTQFGKPVTLSCSQTLNHNVMYWYQQKSSQAPKLLFHYYDKDFNNEADTPDNFQSRRPNTSFCFLDIRSPGLGDTAMYLCATSRVFGETQYFGPGTRLLVL.

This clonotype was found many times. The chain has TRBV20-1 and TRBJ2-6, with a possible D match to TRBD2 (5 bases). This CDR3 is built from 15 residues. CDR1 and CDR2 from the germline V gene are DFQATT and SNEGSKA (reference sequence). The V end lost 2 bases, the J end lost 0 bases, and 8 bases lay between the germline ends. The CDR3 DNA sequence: TGCAGTGCTAGAAACCGGGGCTCTGGGGCCAACGTCCTGACTTTC. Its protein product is CSARNRGSGANVLTF.